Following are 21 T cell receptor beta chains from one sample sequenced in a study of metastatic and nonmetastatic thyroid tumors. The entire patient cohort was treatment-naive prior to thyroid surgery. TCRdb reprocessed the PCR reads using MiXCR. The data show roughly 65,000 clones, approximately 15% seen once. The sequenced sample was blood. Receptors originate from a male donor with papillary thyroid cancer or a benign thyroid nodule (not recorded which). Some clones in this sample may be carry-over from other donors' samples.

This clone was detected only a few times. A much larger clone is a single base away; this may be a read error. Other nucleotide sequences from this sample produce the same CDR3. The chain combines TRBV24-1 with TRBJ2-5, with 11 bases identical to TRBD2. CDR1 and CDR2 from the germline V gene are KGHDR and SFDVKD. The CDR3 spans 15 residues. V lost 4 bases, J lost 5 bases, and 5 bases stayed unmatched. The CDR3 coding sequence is TGTGCCACCAGTGAACTAGCGGGAGTGAGGGAGACCCAGTACTTC. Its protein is CATSELAGVRETQYF.

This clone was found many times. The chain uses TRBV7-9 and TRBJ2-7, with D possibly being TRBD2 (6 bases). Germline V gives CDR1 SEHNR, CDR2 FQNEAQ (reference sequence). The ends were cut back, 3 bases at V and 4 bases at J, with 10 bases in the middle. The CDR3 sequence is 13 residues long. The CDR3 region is CASSFAGRYEQYV. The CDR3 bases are TGTGCCAGCAGCTTCGCGGGGAGGTACGAGCAGTACGTC.

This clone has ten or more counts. The CDR3 region has the DNA TGTGCCAGCAGCTTATTGTTTGCCGGGACTAGTAGCACAGATACGCAGTATTTT. This encodes CASSLLFAGTSSTDTQYF. The rearrangement links TRBV11-2 to TRBJ2-3, with 8 bases matching TRBD2. The length of the CDR3 is 18 residues. Germline CDR1 SGHAT, CDR2 FQNNGV. Trimming took 2 bases from V and 0 from J; bases not matched to a gene: 10. The whole variable domain, remainder taken from reference TRBV11-2 and TRBJ2-3, is EAGVAQSPRYKIIEKRQSVAFWCNPISGHATLYWYQQILGQGPKLLIQFQNNGVVDDSQLPKDRFSAERLKGVDSTLKIQPAKLEDSAVYLCASSLLFAGTSSTDTQYFGPGTRLTVL.

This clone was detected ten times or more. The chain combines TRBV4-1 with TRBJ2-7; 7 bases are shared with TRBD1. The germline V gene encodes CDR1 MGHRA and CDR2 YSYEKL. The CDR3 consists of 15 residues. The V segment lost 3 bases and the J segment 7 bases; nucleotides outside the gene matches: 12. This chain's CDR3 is CASSQRNRGREEQYF. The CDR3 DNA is TGCGCCAGCAGCCAGAGGAACAGGGGTAGAGAAGAGCAGTACTTC.

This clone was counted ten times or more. CDR3 sequence: CASSLSGMNTGELFF. The CDR3 coding sequence is TGTGCCAGCAGCTTAAGCGGGATGAACACCGGGGAGCTGTTTTTT. This chain joins TRBV7-3 and TRBJ2-2; weak D call: TRBD2 (6 bases). Germline CDR1 and CDR2: SGHTA and FQGTGA. The ends were cut back, 1 base at V and 1 base at J, with 7 bases in the middle. This CDR3 spans 15 amino acids.

DNA of the CDR3: TGCGCCAGCAGTTCATCGGGACAGGGATCAAAAGAGACCCAGTACTTC. Amino acid sequence: CASSSSGQGSKETQYF. The chain recombines TRBV10-1 with TRBJ2-5; 9 bases fit TRBD1. V lost 5 bases and J lost 3; bases outside the gene matches: 10. Germline V CDR1 and CDR2: WNHNN, SYGVQD (reference sequence). This CDR3 has 16 residues.

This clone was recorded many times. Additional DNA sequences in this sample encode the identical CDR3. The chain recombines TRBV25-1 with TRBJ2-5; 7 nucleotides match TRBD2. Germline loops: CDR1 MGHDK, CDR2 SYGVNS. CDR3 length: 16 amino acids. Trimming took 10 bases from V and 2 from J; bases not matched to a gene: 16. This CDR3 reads CATFLLEPGLQETQYF. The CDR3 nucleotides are TGTGCCACTTTTTTGCTCGAACCGGGACTACAAGAGACCCAGTACTTC.

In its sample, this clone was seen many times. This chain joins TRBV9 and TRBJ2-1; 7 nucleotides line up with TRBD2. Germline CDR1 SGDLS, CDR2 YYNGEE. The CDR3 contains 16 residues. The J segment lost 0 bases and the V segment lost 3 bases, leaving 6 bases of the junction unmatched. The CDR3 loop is CASSATLADSYNEQFF. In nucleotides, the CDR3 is TGTGCCAGCAGCGCTACGCTAGCGGACTCCTACAATGAGCAGTTCTTC.

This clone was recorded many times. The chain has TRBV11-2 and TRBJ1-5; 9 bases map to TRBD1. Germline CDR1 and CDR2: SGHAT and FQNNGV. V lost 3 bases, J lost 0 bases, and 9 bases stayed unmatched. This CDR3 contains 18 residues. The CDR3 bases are TGTGCCAGCAGCTTGACAGGGGGTGTTGCATATAGCAATCAGCCCCAGCATTTT. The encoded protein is CASSLTGGVAYSNQPQHF.

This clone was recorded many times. The CDR3 nucleotides read TGCGCCAGCAGTGAGTACGTCGGGAGCTCCTACAATGAGCAGTTCTTC. Translation gives CASSEYVGSSYNEQFF. V and J are TRBV10-1 and TRBJ2-1; TRBD2 might be the D (6 bases). The CDR3 contains 16 residues. Trimming stripped 1 base from V and 0 bases from J, with 10 bases between. Germline V gene sequence: CDR1 WNHNN, CDR2 SYGVQD (reference sequence).

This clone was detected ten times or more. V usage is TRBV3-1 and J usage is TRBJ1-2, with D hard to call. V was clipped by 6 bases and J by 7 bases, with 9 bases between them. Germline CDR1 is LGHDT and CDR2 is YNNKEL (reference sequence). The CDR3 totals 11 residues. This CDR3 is CASSKAGGYTF. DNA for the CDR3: TGTGCCAGCAGTAAAGCAGGTGGCTACACCTTC.

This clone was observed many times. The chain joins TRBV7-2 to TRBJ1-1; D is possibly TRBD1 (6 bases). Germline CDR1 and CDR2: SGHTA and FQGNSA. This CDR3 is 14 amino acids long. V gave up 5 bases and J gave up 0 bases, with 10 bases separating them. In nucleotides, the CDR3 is TGTGCCAGCAGCCCCAGGGGCATGAACACTGAAGCTTTCTTT. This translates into CASSPRGMNTEAFF.

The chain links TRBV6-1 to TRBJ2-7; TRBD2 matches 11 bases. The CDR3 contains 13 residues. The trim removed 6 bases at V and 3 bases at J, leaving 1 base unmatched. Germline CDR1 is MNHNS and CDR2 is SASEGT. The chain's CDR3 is CASSGTSGYEQYF. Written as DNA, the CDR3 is TGTGCCAGCAGCGGGACTAGCGGCTACGAGCAGTACTTC.

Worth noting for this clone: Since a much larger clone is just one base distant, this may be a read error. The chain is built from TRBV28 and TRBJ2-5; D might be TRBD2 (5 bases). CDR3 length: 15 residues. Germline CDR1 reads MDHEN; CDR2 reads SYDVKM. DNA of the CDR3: TGTGCCAGCAGCTTATGTCTAGCAGACCAAGAGACCCAGTACTTC. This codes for CASSLCLADQETQYF.

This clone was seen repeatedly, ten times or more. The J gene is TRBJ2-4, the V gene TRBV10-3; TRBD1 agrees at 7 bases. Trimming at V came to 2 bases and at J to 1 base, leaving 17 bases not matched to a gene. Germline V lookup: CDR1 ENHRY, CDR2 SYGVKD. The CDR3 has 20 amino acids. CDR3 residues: CAISEERNRGSGRAKNIQYF. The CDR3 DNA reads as TGTGCCATCAGTGAGGAGCGGAACAGGGGATCGGGAAGGGCCAAAAACATTCAGTACTTC.

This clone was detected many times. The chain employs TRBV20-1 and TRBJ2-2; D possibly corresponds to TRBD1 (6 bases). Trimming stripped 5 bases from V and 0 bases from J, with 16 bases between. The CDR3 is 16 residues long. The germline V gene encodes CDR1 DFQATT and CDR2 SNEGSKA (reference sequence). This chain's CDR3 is CSAPTRGLANTGELFF. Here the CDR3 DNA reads TGCAGTGCTCCGACCAGGGGATTAGCGAACACCGGGGAGCTGTTTTTT.

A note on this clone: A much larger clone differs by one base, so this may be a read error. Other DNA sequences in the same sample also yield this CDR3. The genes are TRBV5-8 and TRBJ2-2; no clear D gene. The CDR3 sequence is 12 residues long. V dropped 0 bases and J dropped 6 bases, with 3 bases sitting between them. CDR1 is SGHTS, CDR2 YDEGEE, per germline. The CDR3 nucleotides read TGTGCCAGCAGCTTGGACCCCGGGGAGCTGTTTTTT. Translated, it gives CASSLDPGELFF.

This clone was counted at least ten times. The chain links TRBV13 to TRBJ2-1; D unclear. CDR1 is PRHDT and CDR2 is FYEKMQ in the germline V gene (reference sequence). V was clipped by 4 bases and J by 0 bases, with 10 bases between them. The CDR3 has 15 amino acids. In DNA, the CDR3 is TGTGCCAGCAGCTACAGCGCAAGCTCCTACAATGAGCAGTTCTTC. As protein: CASSYSASSYNEQFF.

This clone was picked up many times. The CDR3 spells CASQEEQGAGETQYF. In DNA form, the CDR3 reads TGTGCCAGTCAGGAAGAACAGGGGGCCGGGGAGACCCAGTACTTC. The chain employs TRBV7-9 and TRBJ2-5; 9 positions match TRBD1. Germline CDR1 and CDR2: SEHNR and FQNEAQ (reference sequence). The CDR3 extends over 15 amino acids. Trimming removed 9 bases from V and 5 bases from J; junction bases left unmatched: 13.

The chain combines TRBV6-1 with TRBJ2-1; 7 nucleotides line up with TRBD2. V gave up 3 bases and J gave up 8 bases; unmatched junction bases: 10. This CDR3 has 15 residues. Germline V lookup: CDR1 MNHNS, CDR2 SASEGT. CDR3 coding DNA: TGTGCCAGCAGTGAGCTAGAGGGAGGGACCGATGAGCAGTTCTTC. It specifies CASSELEGGTDEQFF.

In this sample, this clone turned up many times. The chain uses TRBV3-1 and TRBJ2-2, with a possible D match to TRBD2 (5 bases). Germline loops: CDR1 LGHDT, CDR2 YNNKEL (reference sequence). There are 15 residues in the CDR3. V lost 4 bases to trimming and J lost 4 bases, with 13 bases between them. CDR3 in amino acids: CASSRGSLLTGELFF. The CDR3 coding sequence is TGTGCCAGCAGCCGAGGGTCTCTCCTCACCGGGGAGCTGTTTTTT.